What follows are 30 T cell receptor beta chains derived from one specimen sequenced in a study of T cells in Graves' hyperthyroidism and ophthalmopathy. Amplified TCR beta CDR3 regions derived from RNA transcripts. Using the HTBI primer set, a first-round RT-PCR was run on the TCR CDR3. From the multiplex PCR reads, TCRdb called clonotypes with MiXCR, one entry per CDR3 protein. The repertoire holds fewer than 350,000 distinct CDR3 sequences, with approximately 16% as singletons. Material: blood. These receptors all come from a woman aged 45-60 years with Graves' hyperthyroidism that later progressed to Graves' ophthalmopathy.

A remark on this clonotype: One base away lies a much larger clone, so this may be a sequencing read error. CDR3 sequence reads: CSGSVNLYEQYF. The DNA for the CDR3 is TGCAGTGGCTCGGTCAACCTCTACGAGCAGTACTTC. This chain links TRBV20-1 with TRBJ2-7; D remains ambiguous. The V and J ends lost 7 bases and 3 bases respectively, with 13 bases between them. CDR3 length equals 12 residues. CDR1 and CDR2 (germline): DFQATT, SNEGSKA (reference sequence).

This clonotype was seen repeatedly, ten times or more. This rearrangement joins TRBV13 to TRBJ1-1; D is ambiguous. This CDR3 region has 13 residues. CDR1 is PRHDT and CDR2 is FYEKMQ in the germline V gene (reference sequence). The V end was cut by 1 base, the J end by 8 bases, with 11 bases between. The CDR3 DNA sequence: TGTGCCAGCAGCTTAGTCCGGATCGAGGAAGCTTTCTTT. This encodes CASSLVRIEEAFF.

This clonotype showed up just a few times. The chain recombines TRBV18 with TRBJ2-7; D gene uncertain. Trimming stripped 0 bases from V and 9 bases from J, with 12 bases between. From germline, CDR1 is KGHSH and CDR2 LQKENI. There are 13 residues in the CDR3. CDR3 nucleotide sequence: TGTGCCAGCTCACCACCGTCGTTCCAAGGGCAGTACTTC. The encoded protein is CASSPPSFQGQYF. Combining the CDR3 with reference TRBV18 and TRBJ2-7 gives the whole variable domain NAGVMQNPRHLVRRRGQEARLRCSPMKGHSHVYWYRQLPEEGLKFMVYLQKENIIDESGMPKERFSAEFPKEGPSILRIQQVVRGDSAAYFCASSPPSFQGQYFGPGTRLTVT.

Comments on this clonotype: This may be a read error: a much more frequent sequence differs by one nucleotide. The chain links TRBV7-6 to TRBJ2-3; the D is unclear. Germline CDR1 SGHVS, CDR2 FNYEAQ. There are 15 residues in the CDR3. The V end lost 4 bases, the J end lost 2 bases, and 13 bases lay between the germline ends. CDR3 sequence reads: CASSSRPLYTDTQYF. The CDR3 DNA reads as TGTGCCAGCAGCTCTCGTCCCCTCTACACAGATACGCAGTATTTT.

This clonotype was seen a handful of times. This chain uses TRBV4-1 with TRBJ2-7; 12 bases agree with TRBD2. V gave up 2 bases and J gave up 7 bases; unmatched junction bases: 6. This CDR3 has 15 amino acids. Per the germline V gene, CDR1 is MGHRA and CDR2 is YSYEKL. The chain's CDR3 is CASSQRLAGGREQYF. In DNA, the CDR3 is TGCGCCAGCAGCCAAAGGCTAGCGGGAGGGAGAGAGCAGTACTTC.

This clonotype was seen repeatedly, ten times or more. The chain recombines TRBV2 with TRBJ2-1; 7 nucleotides align to TRBD2. This CDR3 is 16 amino acids long. V was clipped by 6 bases and J by 4 bases; unmatched bases: 12. Germline CDR1 is SNHLY and CDR2 is FYNNEI. The CDR3 coding sequence is TGTGCCAGCAGAGTCGGCGGGGGAATTATATACAATGAGCAGTTCTTC. Protein product: CASRVGGGIIYNEQFF. The variable domain in full, with the rest retrieved from reference TRBV2 and TRBJ2-1, is EPEVTQTPSHQVTQMGQEVILRCVPISNHLYFYWYRQILGQKVEFLVSFYNNEISEKSEIFDDQFSVERPDGSNFTLKIRSTKLEDSAMYFCASRVGGGIIYNEQFFGPGTRLTVL.

The sample holds a few counts of this clonotype. J is TRBJ2-7 and V is TRBV29-1, with 10 bases fitting TRBD2. Germline V CDR1 and CDR2: SQVTM, ANQGSEA. J was trimmed by 3 bases and V by 6 bases; bases with no gene match: 5. This CDR3 region has 13 residues. The CDR3 DNA reads TGCAGCGTGACTAGCGGGTCGTTCTACGAGCAGTACTTC. Residues: CSVTSGSFYEQYF.

This clonotype was seen ten or more times. V gene TRBV19 combines with J gene TRBJ1-1; TRBD1 is a possible D gene (5 bases). V dropped 4 bases and J dropped 1 base, with 13 bases sitting between them. CDR1 is LNHDA, CDR2 SQIVND, per germline (reference sequence). The CDR3 length is 15 residues. In DNA, the CDR3 is TGTGCCAGTAGTAAGTGGGACGGAGGGAACACTGAAGCTTTCTTT. Protein sequence: CASSKWDGGNTEAFF.

This clonotype was seen a few times. The chain joins TRBV6-1 to TRBJ1-2, with D unclear. V was cut by 7 bases and J by 4 bases, with 10 bases left in between. The germline V gene has CDR1 MNHNS and CDR2 SASEGT. The CDR3 is made up of 12 amino acids. CDR3 sequence (DNA): TGTGCCAGCACTCGGACCTCCTATGGCTACACCTTC. As protein: CASTRTSYGYTF.

The rearrangement uses TRBV20-1 and TRBJ2-6; D might be TRBD1 (6 bases). This CDR3 comprises 16 residues. Germline V CDR1 and CDR2: DFQATT, SNEGSKA (reference sequence). The V end lost 6 bases, the J end lost 0 bases, and 15 bases lay between the germline ends. The CDR3 coding sequence is TGCAGTGCACTACAGGGTTGGAGCTCTGGGGCCAACGTCCTGACTTTC. Protein sequence: CSALQGWSSGANVLTF.

This chain links TRBV6-9 with TRBJ1-1, with D perhaps matching TRBD1 (5 bases). The ends were cut back, 3 bases at V and 0 bases at J, with 23 bases in the middle. This CDR3 has 19 residues. Germline CDR1 is MNHGY and CDR2 is SVAAGI. The CDR3 nucleotides read TGTGCCAGCAGTTACGGGGGGGTAGGTGGGGTCAGGGTGAACACTGAAGCTTTCTTT. Amino acids: CASSYGGVGGVRVNTEAFF.

This sequence joins TRBV3-1 and TRBJ1-2, with no clear D. The CDR3 extends over 15 amino acids. Germline loops: CDR1 LGHDT, CDR2 YNNKEL (reference sequence). V shed 5 bases and J shed 0 bases, with 13 bases lying between them. CDR3 bases: TGTGCCAGCAGCTTTTTCTGGGCGGCTAACTATGGCTACACCTTC. This codes for CASSFFWAANYGYTF. Variable domain in full (rest from reference TRBV3-1 and TRBJ1-2): DTAVSQTPKYLVTQMGNDKSIKCEQNLGHDTMYWYKQDSKKFLKIMFSYNNKELIINETVPNRFSPKSPDKAHLNLHINSLELGDSAVYFCASSFFWAANYGYTFGSGTRLTVV.

This clonotype occurred many times. This chain connects TRBV12-5 to TRBJ2-5; no firm D call. The germline V gene has CDR1 LGHNT and CDR2 FRNRAP. This CDR3 contains 12 residues. V lost 5 bases, J lost 4 bases, and 8 bases lay in between. This CDR3 is CASGRTLETQYF. The CDR3 DNA follows: TGTGCTAGTGGTAGGACCCTAGAGACCCAGTACTTC.

This clonotype was seen at least ten times. V and J are TRBV28 and TRBJ1-2; D call uncertain. This CDR3 has 10 residues. The germline CDR1 and CDR2 sequences are MDHEN and SYDVKM. Trimming left V 10 bases short and J 4 bases short, with 7 bases between. CDR3 residues: CATLSYGYTF. The CDR3, as DNA: TGTGCCACATTGAGCTATGGCTACACCTTC.

This clonotype occurred many times. The chain employs TRBV6-1 and TRBJ1-1; D gene unclear. Trimming took off 7 bases at V and 0 bases at J, with 18 bases between the two ends. Germline CDR1 is MNHNS and CDR2 is SASEGT. The CDR3 sequence is 16 residues long. CDR3 protein: CASNAGYGKMNTEAFF. CDR3 DNA sequence: TGTGCCAGCAACGCGGGGTATGGGAAAATGAACACTGAAGCTTTCTTT.

This clonotype was seen a handful of times. The chain carries TRBV7-9 and TRBJ2-7; weak D call: TRBD2 (5 bases). Germline V CDR1 and CDR2: SEHNR, FQNEAQ (reference sequence). CDR3 length: 13 residues. Trimming removed 11 bases from V and 0 bases from J, with 14 bases in between. Here the CDR3 reads CAGSNGDSYEQYF. The DNA for the CDR3 is TGTGCCGGCTCAAACGGGGACTCCTACGAGCAGTACTTC.

This clonotype showed up many times. The rearrangement joins TRBV7-3 to TRBJ2-3; D ambiguous. V was shortened by 1 base and J by 2 bases, with 7 bases between the two germline ends. From germline, CDR1 is SGHTA and CDR2 FQGTGA. There are 14 residues in the CDR3. The CDR3 nucleotides are TGTGCCAGCAGCTTAATCTCGGACACAGATACGCAGTATTTT. It encodes CASSLISDTDTQYF. Using reference TRBV7-3 and TRBJ2-3 for the parts outside the CDR3, the full variable domain is GAGVSQTPSNKVTEKGKYVELRCDPISGHTALYWYRQSLGQGPEFLIYFQGTGAADDSGLPNDRFFAVRPEGSVSTLKIQRTERGDSAVYLCASSLISDTDTQYFGPGTRLTVL.

This clonotype was observed a handful of times. The V call is TRBV4-1, the J call TRBJ2-1; 8 bases are a match to TRBD1. The CDR3 totals 13 residues. Germline V gene data show CDR1 as MGHRA and CDR2 as YSYEKL. With V trimmed by 3 bases and J by 6 bases, 1 base remained unmatched. CDR3 loop: CASSQTGANEQFF. The CDR3, as DNA: TGCGCCAGCAGCCAGACAGGGGCCAATGAGCAGTTCTTC.

This clonotype was observed a few times. J is TRBJ2-3 and V is TRBV9, with D unclear. The CDR3 consists of 13 residues. CDR1 SGDLS and CDR2 YYNGEE come from the germline V gene. V shed 6 bases and J shed 0 bases, with 8 bases lying between them. The CDR3 DNA sequence: TGTGCCAGCAACCAGCAGAGCACAGATACGCAGTATTTT. Translation: CASNQQSTDTQYF.

This clonotype was detected only once. No conserved phenylalanine or tryptophan is present at the end of the CDR3, so a read error is the likely explanation. The chain combines TRBV20-1 with TRBJ2-2, with 7 positions matching TRBD2. Germline-derived CDR1 and CDR2 are DFQATT and SNEGSKA (reference sequence). V lost 0 bases, J lost 7 bases, and 5 bases stayed unmatched. The CDR3 covers 14 residues. DNA of the CDR3: TGCAGTGCTAGAGAGCGGGAGACGATCGGGGAGCTGTTTCTT. It encodes CSARERETIGELFL.

This chain uses TRBV7-9 with TRBJ2-1; 7 positions match TRBD1. The CDR3 consists of 16 residues. Unmatched junction bases numbered 9, after V lost 5 bases and J lost 2 bases. CDR1 and CDR2 (germline): SEHNR, FQNEAQ (reference sequence). The chain's CDR3 is CASSPMGDSTYNEQFF. The CDR3 bases are TGTGCCAGCAGCCCGATGGGGGACAGCACCTACAATGAGCAGTTCTTC.

This clonotype came up a few times. This chain links TRBV6-1 with TRBJ2-7; D is possibly TRBD1 (6 bases). This CDR3 region has 16 residues. V gave up 7 bases and J gave up 4 bases, with 23 bases separating them. Germline loops: CDR1 MNHNS, CDR2 SASEGT. The CDR3 DNA sequence: TGTGCCAGCATAGGAATAGGGACAAAAGAATTTTACGAGCAGTACTTC. Translated: CASIGIGTKEFYEQYF.

The chain recombines TRBV5-5 with TRBJ2-1; tentative D call: TRBD1 (5 bases). Trimming shortened V by 1 base and J by 8 bases, and 16 bases separated the two germline ends. CDR3 length: 15 residues. Germline V gene lookup returns CDR1 SGHKS and CDR2 YYEKEE (reference sequence). CDR3 amino acids: CASSLLARVVDEQFF. The CDR3 nucleotides read TGTGCCAGCAGCTTGCTGGCCAGGGTGGTCGATGAGCAGTTCTTC.

This clonotype was counted at least ten times. V usage is TRBV11-3 and J usage is TRBJ2-1; 9 nucleotides line up with TRBD2. This CDR3 region has 17 residues. V dropped 5 bases and J dropped 0; count of bases not matched to a gene: 8. Germline V gene lookup returns CDR1 SGHNT and CDR2 YENEEA. The CDR3 loop is CASSVAGGRSSYNEQFF. For the CDR3, the DNA is TGTGCCAGCAGCGTGGCGGGAGGGCGAAGCTCCTACAATGAGCAGTTCTTC.

This clonotype occurred many times. V is TRBV28 and J is TRBJ2-7; possible D gene TRBD2, 6 bases. The CDR3 is made up of 14 amino acids. The ends were cut back, 6 bases at V and 0 bases at J, with 12 bases in the middle. Germline V CDR1 and CDR2: MDHEN, SYDVKM. CDR3 in DNA: TGTGCCAGCAGACGGCGGGAAAGCTCCTACGAGCAGTACTTC. Amino acid sequence: CASRRRESSYEQYF. The entire variable domain, with the rest obtained from reference TRBV28 and TRBJ2-7, is as follows: DVKVTQSSRYLVKRTGEKVFLECVQDMDHENMFWYRQDPGLGLRLIYFSYDVKMKEKGDIPEGYSVSREKKERFSLILESASTNQTSMYLCASRRRESSYEQYFGPGTRLTVT.

This clonotype has just a few counts. Germline and junction disagree at one end, which may indicate a read error. This chain joins TRBV14 and TRBJ2-5, with D perhaps matching TRBD2 (5 bases). Germline assignment: CDR1 SGHDN and CDR2 FVKESK. The CDR3 extends over 14 amino acids. The CDR3: CASNQLGNEETQYF. As DNA, the CDR3 is TGTGCCAGCAACCAACTAGGCAATGAGGAGACCCAGTACTTC.

This clonotype was seen more than once but under ten times. This may arise from a read error, as a much more abundant clone is one base away. The chain recombines TRBV2 with TRBJ1-1; a weak D match, TRBD1 (5 bases). V was trimmed by 10 bases and J by 6 bases, leaving 27 bases between them. Per the germline V gene, CDR1 is SNHLY and CDR2 is FYNNEI. CDR3 size: 16 residues. The CDR3 coding sequence is TGTGCCAAAGTGGAAGGGGCTCGACGGTTGACCGCTGAAGCTTTCTTT. Amino acid sequence: CAKVEGARRLTAEAFF.

V and J are TRBV18 and TRBJ2-3; no firm D call. The CDR3 runs 19 residues. The germline gives CDR1 KGHSH, CDR2 LQKENI. The V end lost 5 bases, the J end lost 3 bases, and 27 bases lay between the germline ends. The CDR3: CASSERRLPKGGRTDTQYF. CDR3 in DNA: TGTGCCAGCTCAGAGCGCCGGCTACCTAAGGGCGGTCGGACAGATACGCAGTATTTT. The full variable domain, completed using reference TRBV18 and TRBJ2-3, is NAGVMQNPRHLVRRRGQEARLRCSPMKGHSHVYWYRQLPEEGLKFMVYLQKENIIDESGMPKERFSAEFPKEGPSILRIQQVVRGDSAAYFCASSERRLPKGGRTDTQYFGPGTRLTVL.

This clonotype was picked up many times. The rearrangement uses TRBV5-1 and TRBJ2-3, with 13 nucleotides matching TRBD2. Per germline, CDR1 SGHRS and CDR2 YFSETQ. V lost 2 bases, J lost 3 bases, and 3 bases stayed unmatched. The CDR3 consists of 16 residues. In DNA, the CDR3 is TGCGCCAGCAGCTTTGGACTAGCGGGAGTGACAGATACGCAGTATTTT. Translation gives CASSFGLAGVTDTQYF.

This clonotype was observed many times. V is TRBV12-3 or TRBV12-4 and J is TRBJ1-4; 11 positions match TRBD1. The V gene end was trimmed by 5 bases and the J gene end by 0 bases; junction bases not matched to a gene: 11. The CDR3 is 19 amino acids. In DNA form, the CDR3 reads TGTGCCAGCAGTGCGGGGACAGGGGGTCGGGTTGCAACTAATGAAAAACTGTTTTTT. Residues: CASSAGTGGRVATNEKLFF.